The present T cell receptor (beta chain) was sequenced within a study of early T cells in non-severe SARS-CoV-2 infection. The CDR3 length is 14 residues. Between the trimmed V and J ends, which lost 5 bases and 3 bases, there was a span of 10 bases. Via MiXCR, TCRdb re-called the 5' RACE reads, giving one row per CDR3 protein. The data contain some 110,000 distinct CDR3 sequences, 15% of them seen just once; the ten biggest clones take up roughly a fifth. The chain is built from TRBV12-3 or TRBV12-4 and TRBJ1-4; no clear D gene. The sequence was obtained from an adult who was a healthcare worker with PCR-confirmed SARS-CoV-2 infection or an uninfected control (not recorded which). The sample was whole blood. The CDR3 protein is CASSTMSANEKLFF. The DNA for the CDR3 is TGTGCCAGCAGTACGATGTCAGCTAATGAAAAACTGTTTTTT.